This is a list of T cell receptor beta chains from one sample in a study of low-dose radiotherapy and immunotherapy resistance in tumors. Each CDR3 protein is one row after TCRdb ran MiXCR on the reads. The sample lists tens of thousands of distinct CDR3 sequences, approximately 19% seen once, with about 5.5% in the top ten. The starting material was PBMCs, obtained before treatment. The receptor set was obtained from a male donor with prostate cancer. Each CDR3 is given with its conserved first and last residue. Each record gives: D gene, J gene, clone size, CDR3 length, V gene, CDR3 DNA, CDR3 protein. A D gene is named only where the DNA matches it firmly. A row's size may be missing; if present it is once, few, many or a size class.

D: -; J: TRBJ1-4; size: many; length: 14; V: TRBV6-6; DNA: TGTGCCAGCAGTGAGTCAGCCCGCCTTGAAAAACTGTTTTTT; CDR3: CASSESARLEKLFF
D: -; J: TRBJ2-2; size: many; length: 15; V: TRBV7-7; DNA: TGTGCTAGCGACCAAACAGATATGAACACCGGGGAGCTGTTTTTT; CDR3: CASDQTDMNTGELFF
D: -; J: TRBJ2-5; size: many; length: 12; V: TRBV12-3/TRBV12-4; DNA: TGTGCCAGCAGTTTTTTGAGGGAGACCCAGTACTTC; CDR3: CASSFLRETQYF
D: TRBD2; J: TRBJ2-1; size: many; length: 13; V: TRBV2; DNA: TGTGCCAGCAACCTAGCGGCCTACAATGAGCAGTTCTTC; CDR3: CASNLAAYNEQFF
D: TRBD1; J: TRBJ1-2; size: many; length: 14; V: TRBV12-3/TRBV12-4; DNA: TGTGCCAGCAGTCCCGGGACAGACCCTTATGGCTACACCTTC; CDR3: CASSPGTDPYGYTF
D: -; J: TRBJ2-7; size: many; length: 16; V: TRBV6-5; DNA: TGTGCCAGCAGTTACGGAGCTGAGGAGGGGACCTACGAGCAGTACTTC; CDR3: CASSYGAEEGTYEQYF
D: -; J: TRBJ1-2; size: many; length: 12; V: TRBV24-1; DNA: TGTGCCACCAGTGCAGAAGGTTATGGCTACACCTTC; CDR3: CATSAEGYGYTF
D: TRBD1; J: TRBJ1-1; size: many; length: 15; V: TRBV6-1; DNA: TGTGCCAGCGGGGGAGGGACAGCAAAAAACACTGAAGCTTTCTTT; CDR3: CASGGGTAKNTEAFF
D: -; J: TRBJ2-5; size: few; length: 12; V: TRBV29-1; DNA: TGCAGCGTTACAGGGCACCAAGAGACCCAGTACTTC; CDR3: CSVTGHQETQYF
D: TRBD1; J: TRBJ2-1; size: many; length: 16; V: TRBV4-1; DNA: TGCGCCAGCAGCCTCGGGACAGAGAGCTCCTACAATGAGCAGTTCTTC; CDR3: CASSLGTESSYNEQFF
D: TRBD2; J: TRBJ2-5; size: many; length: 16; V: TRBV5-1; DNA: TGCGCCAGCAGCTTGTCGGCTAGCGGGAGGGCCGGACCGCAGTACTTC; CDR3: CASSLSASGRAGPQYF
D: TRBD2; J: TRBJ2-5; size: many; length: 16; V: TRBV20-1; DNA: TGCAGTGCTAAGCCTAGCGGGAGGGCCCGTATGGAGACCCAGTACTTC; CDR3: CSAKPSGRARMETQYF
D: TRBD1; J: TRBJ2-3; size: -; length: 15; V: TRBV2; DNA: TGTGCCAGCAGGGGGACAGGGGGAAAGGTGGATACGCAGTATTTT; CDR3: CASRGTGGKVDTQYF
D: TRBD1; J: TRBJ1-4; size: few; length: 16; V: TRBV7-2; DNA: TGTGCCAGCAGCCAACCCGGAATAGGACAGGGGGCAAAACTGTTTTTT; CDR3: CASSQPGIGQGAKLFF
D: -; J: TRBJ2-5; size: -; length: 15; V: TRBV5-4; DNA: TGTACCAGCAGCTTGGGTCGGGCAGCACAAGAGACCCAGTACTTC; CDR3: CTSSLGRAAQETQYF
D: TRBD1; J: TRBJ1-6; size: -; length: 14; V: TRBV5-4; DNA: TGTGCCAGCAGCTTGAACAGGGGTAATTCACCCCTCCACTTT; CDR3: CASSLNRGNSPLHF
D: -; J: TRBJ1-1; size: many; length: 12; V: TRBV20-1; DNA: TGCAGTGCTAGTCTGGGTTTGGCTGAAGCTTTCTTT; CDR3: CSASLGLAEAFF
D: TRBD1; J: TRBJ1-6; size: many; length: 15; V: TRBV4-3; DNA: TGCGCCAGCAGCCAAGATAGGCAGGGGGGGTCACCCCTCCACTTT; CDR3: CASSQDRQGGSPLHF
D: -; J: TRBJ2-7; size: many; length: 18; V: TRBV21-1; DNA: TGTGCCAGCAGCAAAGTTTACGCAGGGAGACCCAACTCCTACGAGCAGTACTTC; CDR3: CASSKVYAGRPNSYEQYF
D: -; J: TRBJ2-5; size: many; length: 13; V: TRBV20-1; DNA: TGCAGTGGCAGCTTTCTGGGGTCAGAGACCCAGTACTTC; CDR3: CSGSFLGSETQYF
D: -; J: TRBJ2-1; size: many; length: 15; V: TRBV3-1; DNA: TGTGCCAGCAGCCAAGATAGGGCCACCGACAATGAGCAGTTCTTC; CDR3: CASSQDRATDNEQFF
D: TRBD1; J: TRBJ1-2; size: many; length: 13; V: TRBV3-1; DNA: TGTGCCAGCAGCGGGCCGGACAGGGGTGGCTACACCTTC; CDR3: CASSGPDRGGYTF
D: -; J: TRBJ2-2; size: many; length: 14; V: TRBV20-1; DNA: TGCAGTGCTGGTTTCGCCGGGGCCGTCGGGGAGCTGTTTTTT; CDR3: CSAGFAGAVGELFF
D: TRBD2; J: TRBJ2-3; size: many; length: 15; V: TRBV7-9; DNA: TGTGCCAGCAGCCGGCTAGCGGGGCGCACAGATACGCAGTATTTT; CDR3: CASSRLAGRTDTQYF
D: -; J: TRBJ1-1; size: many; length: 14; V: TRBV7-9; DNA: TGTGCCAGCCAATCCTTGGGCTCGGTCACTGAAGCTTTCTTT; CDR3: CASQSLGSVTEAFF
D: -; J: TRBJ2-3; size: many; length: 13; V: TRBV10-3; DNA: TGTGCCATCAGTGAGTCGAGGGGGGATACGCAGTATTTT; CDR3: CAISESRGDTQYF
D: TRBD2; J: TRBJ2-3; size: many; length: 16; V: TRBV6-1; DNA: TGTGCCAGCAGCCTGACTAGCGGGGGGCCGGGTGATACGCAGTATTTT; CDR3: CASSLTSGGPGDTQYF
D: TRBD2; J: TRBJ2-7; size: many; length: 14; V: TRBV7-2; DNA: TGTGCCAGCAGCACCCAGCGGGGGGGCGTCGAGCAGTACTTC; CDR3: CASSTQRGGVEQYF
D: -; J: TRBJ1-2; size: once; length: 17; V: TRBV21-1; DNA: TGTGCCAGCAGCAAACAAGTGACGGTAGGGGGCCTAGGTGGCTACACCTTC; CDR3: CASSKQVTVGGLGGYTF
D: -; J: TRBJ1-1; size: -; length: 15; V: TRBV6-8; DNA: TGTGCCAGCACTCCCGGTGGTATAGTGAACGCTGAAGCTTTCTTT; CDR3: CASTPGGIVNAEAFF
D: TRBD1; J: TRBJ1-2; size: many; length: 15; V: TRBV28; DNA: TGTGCCAGCAGTTCCTACAGGGGGCAGGGGTATGGCTACACCTTC; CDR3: CASSSYRGQGYGYTF
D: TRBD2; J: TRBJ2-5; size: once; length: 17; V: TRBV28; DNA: TGTGCCAGCAGTCTACAGGGACTAGCGGGACAGAAAGAGACCCAGTACTTC; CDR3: CASSLQGLAGQKETQYF
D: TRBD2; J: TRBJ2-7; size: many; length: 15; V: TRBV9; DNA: TGTGCCAGCAGCGTAGTGGGTGGGGGGGTCGACGAGCAGTACTTC; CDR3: CASSVVGGGVDEQYF
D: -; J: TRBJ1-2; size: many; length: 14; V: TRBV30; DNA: TGTGCCTGGACGCGGCGGACGACTAACTATGGCTACACCTTC; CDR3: CAWTRRTTNYGYTF
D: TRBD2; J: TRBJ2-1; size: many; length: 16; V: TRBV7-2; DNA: TGTGCCAGCAGCTTAGGAAAGGGACTACCCTTTGATGAGCAGTTCTTC; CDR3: CASSLGKGLPFDEQFF
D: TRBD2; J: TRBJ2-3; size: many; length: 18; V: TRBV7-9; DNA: TGTGCCAGCAGCCCTAGCTTAAGGCTCGAGCGGGGGACAGATACGCAGTATTTT; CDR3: CASSPSLRLERGTDTQYF
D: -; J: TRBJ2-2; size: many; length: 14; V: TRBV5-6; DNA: TGTGCCAGCAGCTTGATCCCGGACACCGGGGAGCTGTTTTTT; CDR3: CASSLIPDTGELFF
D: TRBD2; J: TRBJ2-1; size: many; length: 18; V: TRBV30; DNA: TGTGCCTGGAGTAGGGGTGTATTAGCGGGAGGGCCGTACAATGAGCAGTTCTTC; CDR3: CAWSRGVLAGGPYNEQFF
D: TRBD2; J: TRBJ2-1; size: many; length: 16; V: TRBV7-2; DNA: TGTGCCAGCAGCTTAGCCCGGGGACTAGCTCAGGATGAGCAGTTCTTC; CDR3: CASSLARGLAQDEQFF
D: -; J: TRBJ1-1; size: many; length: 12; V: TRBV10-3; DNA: TGTGCCACAAAAGAAGGGAACACTGAAGCTTTCTTT; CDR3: CATKEGNTEAFF
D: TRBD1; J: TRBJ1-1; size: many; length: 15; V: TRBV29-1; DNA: TGCAGCGTTGGCTGGCGACAGGGAGTGGGGACTGAAGCTTTCTTT; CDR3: CSVGWRQGVGTEAFF
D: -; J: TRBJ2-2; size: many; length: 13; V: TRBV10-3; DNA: TGTGCCATCGGGGTAGATAACACCGGGGAGCTGTTTTTT; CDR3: CAIGVDNTGELFF
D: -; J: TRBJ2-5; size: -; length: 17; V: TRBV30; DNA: TGTGCCTGGAGTGTATTTCGCGGGGGCCTAGACCAAGAGACCCAGTACTTC; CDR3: CAWSVFRGGLDQETQYF
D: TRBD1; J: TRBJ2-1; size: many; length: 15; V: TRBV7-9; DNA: TGTGCCAGCAGCACCGGGACAGCACCTTTCAATGAGCAGTTCTTC; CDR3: CASSTGTAPFNEQFF